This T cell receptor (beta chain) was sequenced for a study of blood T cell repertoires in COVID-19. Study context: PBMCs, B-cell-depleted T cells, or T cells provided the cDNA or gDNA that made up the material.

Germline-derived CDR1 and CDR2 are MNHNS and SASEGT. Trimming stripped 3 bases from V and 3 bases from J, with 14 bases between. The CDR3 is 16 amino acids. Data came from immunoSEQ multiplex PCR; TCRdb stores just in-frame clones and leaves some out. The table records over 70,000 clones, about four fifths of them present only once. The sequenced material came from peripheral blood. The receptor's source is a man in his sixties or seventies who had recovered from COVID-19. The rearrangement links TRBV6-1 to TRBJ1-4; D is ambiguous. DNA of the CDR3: TGTGCCAGCAGTGATCATATCGGGAAGGCTAATGAAAAACTGTTTTTT. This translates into CASSDHIGKANEKLFF.